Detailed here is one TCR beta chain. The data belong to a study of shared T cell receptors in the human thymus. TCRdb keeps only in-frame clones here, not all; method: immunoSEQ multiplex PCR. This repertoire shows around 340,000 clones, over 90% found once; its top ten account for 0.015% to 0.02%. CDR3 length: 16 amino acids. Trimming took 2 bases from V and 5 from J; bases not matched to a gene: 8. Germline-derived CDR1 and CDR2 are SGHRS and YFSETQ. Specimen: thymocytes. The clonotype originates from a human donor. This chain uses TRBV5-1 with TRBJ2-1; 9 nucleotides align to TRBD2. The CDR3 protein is CASSFWKREVHNEQFF. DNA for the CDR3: TGCGCCAGCAGCTTCTGGAAGCGGGAGGTCCACAATGAGCAGTTCTTC. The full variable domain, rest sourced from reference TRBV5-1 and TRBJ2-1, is KAGVTQTPRYLIKTRGQQVTLSCSPISGHRSVSWYQQTPGQGLQFLFEYFSETQRNKGNFPGRFSGRQFSNSRSEMNVSTLELGDSALYLCASSFWKREVHNEQFFGPGTRLTVL.